The present T cell receptor (beta chain) was sequenced within a study of early stage breast cancer tumors. Overall study: Of some 17 invasive breast tumors, about a dozen were hormone receptor-positive, HER2-negative. About 10-fold was the mean read coverage per sample.

V was clipped by 3 bases and J by 5 bases, with 19 bases between them. This CDR3 spans 17 amino acids. Germline lookup yields CDR1 MNHEY and CDR2 SMNVEV (reference sequence). Study-level points and caveats: Enriched TCRB sequences shared across patients were mostly commonly generated sequences. Compared with adjacent normal breast tissue, tumors showed roughly 2.5-fold greater T cell density and higher clonality.

Remarks on this clone: No antigen is known for it.

Repertoires were generated with immunoSEQ multiplex PCR, while TCRdb's copy carries only in-frame clones and drops some. This table has more than 55,000 clones, 70% to 80% appearing once. The receptor's source is a person aged 25-39 years with breast cancer. The chain combines TRBV27 with TRBJ2-2; D might be TRBD1 (5 bases). The sequenced sample consisted of blood. Here the CDR3 reads CASSFRQWGMGTGELFF. CDR3 sequence (DNA): TGTGCCAGCAGTTTCAGACAGTGGGGAATGGGAACCGGGGAGCTGTTTTTT.